What follows is one TCR beta chain and its context. Its matching antigen is unknown. The CDR3 spans 14 residues. Germline V CDR1 and CDR2: GTSNPN, SVGIG (reference sequence). The authors made TCR beta cDNA libraries by 5'RACE template switching. This switching added a universal primer site and UMIs. TCRdb reprocessed the 5' RACE reads; each CDR3 protein has one entry and no DNA is given. The data show hundreds of thousands of distinct CDR3 sequences, and the top ten clones hold 7.3%. The sample originates from a study of T cells expressing NK-cell markers. Study background: Seven of the eight sequenced donors were classified as HCMV-seropositive, and one was classified as seronegative. Notes on the study in general: The share of CD8+ T cells held by dominant NKG2C+ clonotypes was about 1.0-7.5% in more than 5 donors. The HCMV specificity of the expanded NKG2C+ T cell clones stayed unresolved.

The sequenced material came from blood T cells: a sorted CD56 or NKG2C T cell subset, CD4+ or CD8+ T cells, or bulk PBMC T cells (not recorded which). The chain uses TRBV30 and TRBJ2-5; TCRdb indicates TRBD2, and absent DNA this call remains unverified. The source of this sequence is a woman between 18 and 75 years old in good health. CDR3 region: CAWSALASQETQYF. Variable domain in full (rest from reference TRBV30 and TRBJ2-5): SQTIHQWPATLVQPVGSPLSLECTVEGTSNPNLYWYRQAAGRGLQLLFYSVGIGQISSEVPQNLSASRPQDRQFILSSKKLLLSDSGFYLCAWSALASQETQYFGPGTRLLVL.